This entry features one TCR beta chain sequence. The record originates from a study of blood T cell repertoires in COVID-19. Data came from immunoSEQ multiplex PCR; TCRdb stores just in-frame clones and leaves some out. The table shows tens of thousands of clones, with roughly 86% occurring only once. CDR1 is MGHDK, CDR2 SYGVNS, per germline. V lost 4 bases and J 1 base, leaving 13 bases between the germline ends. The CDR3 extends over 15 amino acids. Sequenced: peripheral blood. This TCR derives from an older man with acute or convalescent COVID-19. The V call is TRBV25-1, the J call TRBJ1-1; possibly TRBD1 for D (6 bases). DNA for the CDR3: TGTGCCAGCAGTGGGGGGGGGCCGAGGAACACTGAAGCTTTCTTT. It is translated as CASSGGGPRNTEAFF.